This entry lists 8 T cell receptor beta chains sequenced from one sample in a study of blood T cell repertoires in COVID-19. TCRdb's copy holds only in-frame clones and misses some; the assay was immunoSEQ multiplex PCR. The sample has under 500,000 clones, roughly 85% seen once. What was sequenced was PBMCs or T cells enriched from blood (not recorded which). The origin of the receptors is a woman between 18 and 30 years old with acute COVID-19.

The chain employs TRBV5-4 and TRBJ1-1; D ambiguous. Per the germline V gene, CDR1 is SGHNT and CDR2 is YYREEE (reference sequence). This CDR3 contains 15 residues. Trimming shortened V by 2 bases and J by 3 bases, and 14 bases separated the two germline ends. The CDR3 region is CASSFERGLHTEAFF. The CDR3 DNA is TGTGCCAGCAGCTTCGAACGAGGGTTGCACACTGAAGCTTTCTTT.

In DNA form, the CDR3 reads TGTGCCAGCAGCTTGGCGCCTTGGGGGGCGAACACCGGGGAGCTGTTTTTT. It codes for CASSLAPWGANTGELFF. The chain employs TRBV5-5 and TRBJ2-2; perhaps TRBD2 as D (6 bases). Trimming stripped 0 bases from V and 0 bases from J, with 12 bases between. Germline CDR1 and CDR2: SGHKS and YYEKEE (reference sequence). The CDR3 is 17 residues long.

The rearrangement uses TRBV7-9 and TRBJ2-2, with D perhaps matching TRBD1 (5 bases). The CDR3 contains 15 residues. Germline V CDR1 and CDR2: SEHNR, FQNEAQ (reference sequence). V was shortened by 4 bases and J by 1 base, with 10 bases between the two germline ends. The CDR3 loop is CASSSQGLNTGELFF. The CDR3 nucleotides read TGTGCCAGCAGCTCCCAGGGCCTGAACACCGGGGAGCTGTTTTTT.

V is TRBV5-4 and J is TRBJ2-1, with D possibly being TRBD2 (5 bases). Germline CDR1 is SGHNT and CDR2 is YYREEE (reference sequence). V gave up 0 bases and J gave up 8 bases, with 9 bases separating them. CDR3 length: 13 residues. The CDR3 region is CASSLVGKDEQFF. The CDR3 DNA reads TGTGCCAGCAGCTTGGTCGGGAAGGATGAGCAGTTCTTC. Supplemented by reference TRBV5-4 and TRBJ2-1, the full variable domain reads ETGVTQSPTHLIKTRGQQVTLRCSSQSGHNTVSWYQQALGQGPQFIFQYYREEENGRGNFPPRFSGLQFPNYSSELNVNALELDDSALYLCASSLVGKDEQFFGPGTRLTVL.

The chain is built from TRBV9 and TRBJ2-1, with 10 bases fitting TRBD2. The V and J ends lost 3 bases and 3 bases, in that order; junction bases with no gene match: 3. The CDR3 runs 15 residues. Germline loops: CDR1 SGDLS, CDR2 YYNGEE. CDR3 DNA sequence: TGTGCCAGCAGCGCCACTAGCGGGAACTACAATGAGCAGTTCTTC. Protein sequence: CASSATSGNYNEQFF.

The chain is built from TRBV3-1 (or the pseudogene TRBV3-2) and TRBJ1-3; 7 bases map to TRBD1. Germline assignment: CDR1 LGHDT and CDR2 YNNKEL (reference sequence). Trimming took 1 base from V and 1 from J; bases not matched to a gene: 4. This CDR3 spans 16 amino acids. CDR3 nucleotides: TGTGCCAGCAGCCAAGGACAGGGTTTGTCTGGAAACACCATATATTTT. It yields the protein CASSQGQGLSGNTIYF.

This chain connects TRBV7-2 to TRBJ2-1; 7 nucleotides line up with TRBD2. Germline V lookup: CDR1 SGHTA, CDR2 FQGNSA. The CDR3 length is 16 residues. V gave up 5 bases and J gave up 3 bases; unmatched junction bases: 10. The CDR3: CASSNTLAVNYNEQFF. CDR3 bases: TGTGCCAGCAGCAATACCCTAGCGGTTAACTACAATGAGCAGTTCTTC. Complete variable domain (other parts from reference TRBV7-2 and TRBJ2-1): GAGVSQSPSNKVTEKGKDVELRCDPISGHTALYWYRQSLGQGLEFLIYFQGNSAPDKSGLPSDRFSAERTGGSVSTLTIQRTQQEDSAVYLCASSNTLAVNYNEQFFGPGTRLTVL.

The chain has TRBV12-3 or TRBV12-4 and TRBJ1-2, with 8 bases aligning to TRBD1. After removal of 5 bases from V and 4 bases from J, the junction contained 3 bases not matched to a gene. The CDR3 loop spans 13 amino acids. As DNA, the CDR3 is TGTGCCAGCAGTCGGACAGGGACCTATGGCTACACCTTC. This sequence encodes CASSRTGTYGYTF.